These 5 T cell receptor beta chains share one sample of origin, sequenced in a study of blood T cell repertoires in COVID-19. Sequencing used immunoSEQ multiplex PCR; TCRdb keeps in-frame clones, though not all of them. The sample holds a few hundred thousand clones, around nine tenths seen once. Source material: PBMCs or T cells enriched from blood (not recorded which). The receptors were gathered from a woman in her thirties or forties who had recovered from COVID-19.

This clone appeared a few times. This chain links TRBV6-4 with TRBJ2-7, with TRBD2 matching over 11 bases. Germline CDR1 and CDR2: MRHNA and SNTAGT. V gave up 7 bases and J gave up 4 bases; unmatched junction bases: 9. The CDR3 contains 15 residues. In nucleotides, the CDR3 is TGTGCCAGCAAATTCGGGACTAGCGGACCGTACGAGCAGTACTTC. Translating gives CASKFGTSGPYEQYF.

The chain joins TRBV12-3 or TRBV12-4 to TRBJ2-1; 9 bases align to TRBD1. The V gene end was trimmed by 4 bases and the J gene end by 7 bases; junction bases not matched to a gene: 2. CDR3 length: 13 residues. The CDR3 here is CASSSGQGNEQFF. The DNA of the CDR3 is TGTGCCAGCAGTTCGGGACAGGGAAATGAGCAGTTCTTC.

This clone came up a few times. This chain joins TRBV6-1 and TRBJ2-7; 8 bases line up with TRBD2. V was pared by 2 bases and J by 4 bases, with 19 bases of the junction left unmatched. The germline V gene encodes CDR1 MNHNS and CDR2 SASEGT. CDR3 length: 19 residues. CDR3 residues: CASSEWGSLSGSPGYEQYF. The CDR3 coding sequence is TGTGCCAGCAGTGAATGGGGAAGTCTGAGCGGGAGCCCCGGGTACGAGCAGTACTTC.

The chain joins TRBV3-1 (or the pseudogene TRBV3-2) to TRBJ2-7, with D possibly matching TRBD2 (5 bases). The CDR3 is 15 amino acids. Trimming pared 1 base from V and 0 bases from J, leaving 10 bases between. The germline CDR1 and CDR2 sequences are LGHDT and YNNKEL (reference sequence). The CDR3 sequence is CASSQGPGSSYEQYF. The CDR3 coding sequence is TGTGCCAGCAGCCAAGGGCCGGGAAGCTCCTACGAGCAGTACTTC.

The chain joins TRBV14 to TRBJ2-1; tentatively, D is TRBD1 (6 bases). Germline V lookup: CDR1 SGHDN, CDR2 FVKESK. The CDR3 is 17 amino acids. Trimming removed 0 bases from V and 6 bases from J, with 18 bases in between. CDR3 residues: CASSQDIGQGLTNEQFF. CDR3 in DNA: TGTGCCAGCAGCCAAGATATAGGGCAGGGGCTGACCAATGAGCAGTTCTTC.